This is a list of T cell receptor beta chains from one sample in a study of cytomegalovirus exposure and HLA in healthy donors. The repertoire was sequenced with immunoSEQ multiplex PCR; TCRdb's copy has only in-frame clones and lacks some. The data contain around 140,000 clones, around four fifths of them singletons. The sequencing sample was made of PBMCs. The receptors shown here come from a woman between 55 and 75 years old in good health and CMV-seropositive. The CDR3 runs from the conserved cysteine through the conserved F or W. The D gene is left open where the match is weak.

>.|TRBJ1-4|TRBV28
CATFVGGNEKLFF
>TRBD2|TRBJ2-7|TRBV30
CAFRTSGILYEQYF
>TRBD1|TRBJ2-7|TRBV25-1
CASPSNRGRYEQYF
>.|.|TRBV4-3
CASSSEQGSYEQYF
>.|TRBJ1-5|TRBV30
CAWSVQGHGQPQHF
>TRBD2|TRBJ2-3|TRBV4-1
CASSPGLAGDTQYF
>TRBD2|TRBJ2-1|TRBV4-3
CASSLWTSGSGDEQFF
>TRBD1|TRBJ1-1|TRBV7-3
CASSDPQPGTAPTLNTEAFF
>TRBD2|TRBJ2-2|TRBV13
CASSLPGLARRELFF
>TRBD1|TRBJ2-7|TRBV6-1
CASTLLTGLTDEQYF
>TRBD1|TRBJ2-1|TRBV5-4
CASSVLGTANNEQFF
>.|TRBJ2-5|TRBV2
CASSDSPGYQETQYF
>.|TRBJ1-2|TRBV30
CAWKWGRRGGYTF
>.|TRBJ2-1|TRBV19
CASSISGNSYNEQFF
>.|TRBJ1-2|TRBV7-8
CASSLPGDYYGYTF
>TRBD1|TRBJ2-2|TRBV19
CASSIPGQGAPGELFF
>TRBD2|TRBJ2-1|TRBV5-4
CASSPTPGLANEQFF
>TRBD1|TRBJ2-1|TRBV7-9
CASSPQGVKEQFF
>.|TRBJ2-2|TRBV4-3
CASSRVSASPNTGELFF
>.|TRBJ1-5|TRBV19
CATRRGMSNQPQHF
>.|TRBJ2-5|TRBV28
CASSFGQGSETQYF
>.|TRBJ1-3|TRBV29-1
CSVRRLNSGNTIYF
>TRBD1|TRBJ1-5|TRBV7-2
CASSTPTGQSLSNQPQHF
>.|TRBJ2-1|TRBV11-3
CASSLSGSYNEQFF
>.|TRBJ1-5|TRBV5-6
CASSGRGGDQPQHF
>.|TRBJ2-1|TRBV5-1
CASSYPSENEQFF
>TRBD2|TRBJ2-1|TRBV2
CASSKRERNEQFF
>.|TRBJ1-1|TRBV6-5
CASSYSLGGGRTEAFF
>.|TRBJ1-1|TRBV11-1
CASSLERPMGAEAFF
>TRBD1|TRBJ2-7|TRBV6-1
CASSAGTGGNYEQYF
>.|TRBJ1-2|TRBV6-5
CASSYREPPVYTF
>TRBD1|TRBJ2-7|TRBV15
CATSLPGQLDEQYF
>.|TRBJ1-1|TRBV6-4
CASSDLGNTEAFF
>TRBD1|TRBJ1-5|TRBV15
CATSRDRQGAIQPQHF
>TRBD2|TRBJ2-1|TRBV6-4
CASSLGLAGYNEQFF
>TRBD1|TRBJ1-1|TRBV5-1
CASSSDRGIEAFF
>.|TRBJ2-6|TRBV5-4
CASSSGQPGANVLTF
>TRBD1|TRBJ1-3|TRBV5-1
CASSPAGTGLSGNTIYF
>TRBD2|TRBJ2-3|TRBV4-3
CASSQEAPGLAGDTQYF
>.|TRBJ2-3|TRBV9
CASSVATGFTDTQYF
>.|TRBJ1-2|TRBV30
CAWTRTGTGYTF
>TRBD2|TRBJ2-2|TRBV9
CASSPQLAGGLTGELFF
>.|TRBJ1-2|TRBV7-2
CASSLAPPREDGYTF
>.|TRBJ1-2|TRBV4-3
CASSRWGRAGPNYGYTF
>TRBD1|TRBJ2-7|TRBV7-9
CASSFTGTGGVRVYEQYF
>TRBD2|.|TRBV4-2
CASSQAGGVTYEQYF
>.|TRBJ1-2|TRBV15
CATSTPPGTPEDYGYTF
>.|TRBJ2-5|TRBV30
CAWNPTWAGLGETQYF
>.|TRBJ2-7|TRBV6-5
CASSSRPSDEQYF
>.|TRBJ2-2|TRBV11-3
CARKLRGRTANTGELFF
>TRBD2|TRBJ2-5|TRBV6-5
CASREGLAGAQYF
>.|TRBJ2-7|TRBV28
CASSPVGEQYF
>TRBD2|TRBJ2-7|TRBV2
CASSWGLAGGDEQYF
>TRBD1|TRBJ2-7|TRBV18
CASSLQGVPYEQYF
>.|.|TRBV7-9
CASSFQGSYEQYF
>TRBD2|TRBJ2-7|TRBV2
CASVGSGRGLYEQYF
>TRBD1|TRBJ1-2|TRBV4-1
CASSPRTGGNYGYTF